This entry lists 21 T cell receptor beta chains sequenced from one sample in a study of human T cells and chemical hapten exposure. TCRdb independently ran MiXCR on the RACE reads; one entry per CDR3 protein. The table has 65,000 to 95,000 distinct CDR3 sequences, about 8.6% seen once. Documented time point: healthy volunteer bleed at 6 weeks. Researchers extracted total RNA from unfractionated whole blood. The sample was whole blood. All receptors derive from a female donor in good health. Some clones in this sample may be carry-over from other donors' samples.

This clonotype was seen many times. This sequence joins TRBV10-3 and TRBJ1-4; D is possibly TRBD1 (5 bases). V lost 0 bases to trimming and J lost 6 bases, with 14 bases between them. Germline assignment: CDR1 ENHRY and CDR2 SYGVKD. The CDR3 totals 16 residues. The chain's CDR3 is CAISESKGPNYEKLFF. As DNA, the CDR3 is TGTGCCATCAGTGAGTCGAAGGGGCCTAACTATGAAAAACTGTTTTTT.

The V gene is TRBV14, the J gene TRBJ2-1; possibly TRBD2 for D (6 bases). Trimming took 0 bases from V and 5 from J, leaving 14 bases between them. Germline V gene sequence: CDR1 SGHDN, CDR2 FVKESK. The CDR3 has 16 amino acids. The CDR3 coding sequence is TGTGCCAGCAGCCAAGAAAGGTTTTGGGGGGACAATGAGCAGTTCTTC. Its protein product is CASSQERFWGDNEQFF.

This clonotype came up a few times. The chain has TRBV20-1 and TRBJ2-3, with 14 bases aligning to TRBD2. J lost 4 bases, V lost 6 bases, and 9 bases had no gene match. The CDR3 has 16 amino acids. Germline assignment: CDR1 DFQATT and CDR2 SNEGSKA (reference sequence). The CDR3 DNA reads as TGCAGTGCCTTGACTAGCGGGGGGGCCATAGCAGATACGCAGTATTTT. Residues: CSALTSGGAIADTQYF.

This clonotype came up many times. The CDR3 nucleotides are TGCAGTGCTAGCTCTGAGGTTACGCAGTATTTT. It codes for CSASSEVTQYF. V and J are TRBV20-1 and TRBJ2-3; no definite D call. The CDR3 length is 11 residues. V shed 3 bases and J shed 8 bases, with 9 bases lying between them. The V gene's germline CDR1 is DFQATT and CDR2 SNEGSKA (reference sequence).

The chain joins TRBV7-9 to TRBJ1-4, with D uncertain. CDR1 and CDR2 from the germline V gene are SEHNR and FQNEAQ (reference sequence). The ends were cut back, 2 bases at V and 8 bases at J, with 6 bases in the middle. The length of the CDR3 is 12 residues. The CDR3 spells CASSLFNEKLFF. CDR3 bases: TGTGCCAGCAGCTTATTTAACGAAAAACTGTTTTTT. Combining the CDR3 with reference TRBV7-9 and TRBJ1-4 gives the whole variable domain DTGVSQNPRHKITKRGQNVTFRCDPISEHNRLYWYRQTLGQGPEFLTYFQNEAQLEKSRLLSDRFSAERPKGSFSTLEIQRTEQGDSAMYLCASSLFNEKLFFGSGTQLSVL.

This clonotype was detected ten times or more. The chain recombines TRBV10-3 with TRBJ2-2, with 7 nucleotides matching TRBD2. The CDR3 sequence is 15 residues long. Germline lookup yields CDR1 ENHRY and CDR2 SYGVKD. The ends lost 4 bases at V and 4 bases at J; junction bases unmatched: 6. CDR3 nucleotides: TGTGCCATCAGTGCGAGCGGGGTTGGCACCGGGGAGCTGTTTTTT. Its translation is CAISASGVGTGELFF.

This clonotype was seen a few times. The gene calls are TRBV7-6 and TRBJ2-7, with D uncertain. Trimming took 5 bases from V and 4 from J, leaving 27 bases between them. The CDR3 loop spans 18 amino acids. Germline V gene data show CDR1 as SGHVS and CDR2 as FNYEAQ. In DNA form, the CDR3 reads TGTGCCAGCAGCCCCTTTATTATCGGTCTCAATGTAAAGTACGAGCAGTACTTC. This encodes CASSPFIIGLNVKYEQYF. The variable domain in full, completed from reference TRBV7-6 and TRBJ2-7, reads GAGVSQSPRYKVTKRGQDVALRCDPISGHVSLYWYRQALGQGPEFLTYFNYEAQQDKSGLPNDRFSAERPEGSISTLTIQRTEQRDSAMYRCASSPFIIGLNVKYEQYFGPGTRLTVT.

The chain couples TRBV18 to TRBJ2-5; TRBD1 aligns across 11 bases. Trimming at V came to 1 base and at J to 2 bases, leaving 3 bases not matched to a gene. The germline V gene has CDR1 KGHSH and CDR2 LQKENI. The CDR3 is 16 residues long. CDR3 bases: TGTGCCAGCTCACCACGGACAGGGGGCAATCAAGAGACCCAGTACTTC. Protein: CASSPRTGGNQETQYF.

Ten or more counts support this clonotype. Since the CDR3 does not end with the conserved phenylalanine or tryptophan, this likely comes from a read error. It is unclear where the CDR3 begins or ends on the DNA, so no DNA is shown, and the CDR3 is as TCRdb lists it. V usage is TRBV28 and J usage is TRBJ2-5; the DNA was not used to check the table's D call, TRBD1. Looked up from germline, CDR1 is MDHEN and CDR2 is SYDVKM. The CDR3 sequence runs 13 residues, both termini included. CDR3 sequence: CASSFVAGQGHTL.

The rearrangement links TRBV20-1 to TRBJ2-3; D might be TRBD2 (5 bases). Germline lookup yields CDR1 DFQATT and CDR2 SNEGSKA (reference sequence). CDR3 length: 11 residues. The V gene lost 3 bases and the J gene lost 6 bases, with 7 bases spanning the gap. The CDR3 here is CSASRGDTQYF. CDR3 in DNA: TGCAGTGCTAGTCGAGGGGATACGCAGTATTTT.

This clonotype has a handful of counts. The V gene is TRBV5-1, the J gene TRBJ1-1, with D hard to call. The germline V gene encodes CDR1 SGHRS and CDR2 YFSETQ. Trimming stripped 2 bases from V and 3 bases from J, with 8 bases between. The CDR3 is made up of 13 amino acids. As DNA, the CDR3 is TGCGCCAGCAGCTTAGGATGGGACACTGAAGCTTTCTTT. This translates into CASSLGWDTEAFF.

This chain joins TRBV2 and TRBJ1-2; no clear D. Trimming shortened V by 8 bases and J by 7 bases, and 17 bases separated the two germline ends. Germline values: CDR1 SNHLY, CDR2 FYNNEI. This CDR3 contains 13 residues. DNA for the CDR3: TGTGCCAGCGTCAACCGACGGGAGCGTGGCTACACCTTC. It yields the protein CASVNRRERGYTF.

In this sample, this clonotype turned up many times. This chain joins TRBV12-3 or TRBV12-4 and TRBJ1-4, with 8 bases lining up with TRBD1. The CDR3 loop spans 14 amino acids. With V trimmed by 6 bases and J by 8 bases, 8 bases remained unmatched. The CDR3 sequence is CASRTQGGREKLFF. The DNA of the CDR3 is TGTGCCAGCAGAACACAGGGGGGACGGGAAAAACTGTTTTTT.

The chain joins TRBV28 to TRBJ1-2; 7 positions match TRBD1. The CDR3 has 14 residues. Germline lookup yields CDR1 MDHEN and CDR2 SYDVKM. The ends lost 6 bases at V and 7 bases at J; junction bases unmatched: 11. Written as DNA, the CDR3 is TGTGCCAGCAGCTCAGGGGGGACCTTCCTTGGCTACACCTTC. Translating gives CASSSGGTFLGYTF.

This clonotype was observed many times. The genes are TRBV29-1 and TRBJ1-1; the match to TRBD1 covers 7 bases. Trimming at V came to 6 bases and at J to 0 bases, leaving 10 bases not matched to a gene. The CDR3 loop spans 15 amino acids. CDR1 is SQVTM and CDR2 is ANQGSEA in the germline V gene. CDR3 amino acids: CSVSGGWGMNTEAFF. CDR3 in DNA: TGCAGCGTATCAGGGGGTTGGGGGATGAACACTGAAGCTTTCTTT. Variable domain in full (rest from reference TRBV29-1 and TRBJ1-1): SAVISQKPSRDICQRGTSLTIQCQVDSQVTMMFWYRQQPGQSLTLIATANQGSEATYESGFVIDKFPISRPNLTFSTLTVSNMSPEDSSIYLCSVSGGWGMNTEAFFGQGTRLTVV.

This clonotype was seen many times. The chain combines TRBV2 with TRBJ2-3; TRBD2 matches 11 bases. Germline assignment: CDR1 SNHLY and CDR2 FYNNEI. The CDR3 is made up of 16 amino acids. V lost 4 bases, J lost 2 bases, and 5 bases stayed unmatched. CDR3 residues: CASSAGTSGPTDTQYF. The CDR3 DNA follows: TGTGCCAGCAGTGCTGGGACTAGCGGACCCACAGATACGCAGTATTTT.

The chain couples TRBV7-2 to TRBJ1-4, with D hard to call. V shed 1 base and J shed 8 bases, with 5 bases lying between them. The V gene's germline CDR1 is SGHTA and CDR2 FQGNSA. The CDR3 consists of 12 residues. Here the CDR3 reads CASSLGREKLFF. CDR3 nucleotides: TGTGCCAGCAGCTTAGGTAGGGAAAAACTGTTTTTT.

This clonotype showed up just a few times. The chain recombines TRBV14 with TRBJ1-2; no reliable D call. The CDR3 contains 13 residues. CDR1 is SGHDN and CDR2 is FVKESK in the germline V gene. Trimming stripped 1 base from V and 1 base from J, with 4 bases between. In DNA form, the CDR3 reads TGTGCCAGCAGCCAAGGGGGTAACTATGGCTACACCTTC. Translated, it gives CASSQGGNYGYTF.

This rearrangement joins TRBV7-8 to TRBJ1-6; D is ambiguous. This CDR3 is built from 18 residues. Per the germline V gene, CDR1 is SGHVS and CDR2 is FQNEAQ. V gave up 1 base and J gave up 0 bases, with 13 bases separating them. The CDR3 is CASSLGRRLSSYNSPLHF. As DNA, the CDR3 is TGTGCCAGCAGCTTAGGACGCAGGCTTAGCTCCTATAATTCACCCCTCCACTTT.

V gene TRBV5-4 combines with J gene TRBJ2-7, with TRBD2 matching 7 bases. Germline assignment: CDR1 SGHNT and CDR2 YYREEE (reference sequence). The junction had 12 bases not matched to a gene; V was cut back by 4 bases and J by 5 bases. This CDR3 is 15 amino acids long. This CDR3 is CASSPGTKVGHEQYF. The CDR3 DNA is TGTGCCAGCAGCCCCGGGACTAAAGTGGGCCACGAGCAGTACTTC.

This clonotype was seen a handful of times. This chain links TRBV2 with TRBJ1-5, with 7 bases lining up with TRBD1. The V segment lost 6 bases and the J segment 0 bases; nucleotides outside the gene matches: 8. CDR3 length: 16 residues. Germline CDR1 SNHLY, CDR2 FYNNEI. CDR3 sequence reads: CASSEDRLNSNQPQHF. CDR3 bases: TGTGCCAGCAGCGAGGACAGGCTAAATAGCAATCAGCCCCAGCATTTT.